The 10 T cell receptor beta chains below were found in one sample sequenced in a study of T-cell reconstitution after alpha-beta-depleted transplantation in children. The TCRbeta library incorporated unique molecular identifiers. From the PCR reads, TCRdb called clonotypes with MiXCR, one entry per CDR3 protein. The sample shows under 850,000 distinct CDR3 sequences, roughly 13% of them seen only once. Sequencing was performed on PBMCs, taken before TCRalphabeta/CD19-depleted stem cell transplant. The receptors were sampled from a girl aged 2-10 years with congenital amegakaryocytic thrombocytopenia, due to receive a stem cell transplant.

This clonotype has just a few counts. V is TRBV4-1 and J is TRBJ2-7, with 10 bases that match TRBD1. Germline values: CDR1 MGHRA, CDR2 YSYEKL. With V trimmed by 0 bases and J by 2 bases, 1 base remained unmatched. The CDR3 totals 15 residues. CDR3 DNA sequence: TGCGCCAGCAGCCAAGACGGACAGGGGGCCTACGAGCAGTACTTC. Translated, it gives CASSQDGQGAYEQYF.

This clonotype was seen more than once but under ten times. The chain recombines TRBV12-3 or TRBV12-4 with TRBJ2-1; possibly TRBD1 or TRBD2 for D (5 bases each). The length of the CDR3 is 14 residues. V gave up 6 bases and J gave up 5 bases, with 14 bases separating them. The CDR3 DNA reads TGTGCCAGCAGAGTGACGGGACGCGACAATGAGCAGTTCTTC. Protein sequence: CASRVTGRDNEQFF.

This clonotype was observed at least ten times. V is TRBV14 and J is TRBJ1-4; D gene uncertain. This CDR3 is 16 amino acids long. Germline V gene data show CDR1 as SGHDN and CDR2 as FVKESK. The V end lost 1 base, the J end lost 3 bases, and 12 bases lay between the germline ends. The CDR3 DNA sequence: TGTGCCAGCAGCCAAGTGAATGCAGGTGCTAATGAAAAACTGTTTTTT. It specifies CASSQVNAGANEKLFF.

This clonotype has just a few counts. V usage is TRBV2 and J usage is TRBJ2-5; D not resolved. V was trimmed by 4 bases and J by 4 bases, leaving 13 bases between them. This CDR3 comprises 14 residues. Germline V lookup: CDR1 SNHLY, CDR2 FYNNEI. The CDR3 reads CASSVWDPGETQYF. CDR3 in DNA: TGTGCCAGCAGTGTGTGGGATCCGGGAGAGACCCAGTACTTC.

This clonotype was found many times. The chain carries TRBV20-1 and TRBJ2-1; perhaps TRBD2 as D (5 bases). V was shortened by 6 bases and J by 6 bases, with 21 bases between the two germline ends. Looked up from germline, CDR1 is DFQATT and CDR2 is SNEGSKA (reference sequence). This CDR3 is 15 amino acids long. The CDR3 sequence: CSAYLPRLAFNEQFF. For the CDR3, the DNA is TGCAGTGCGTATCTCCCCAGGCTAGCCTTCAATGAGCAGTTCTTC.

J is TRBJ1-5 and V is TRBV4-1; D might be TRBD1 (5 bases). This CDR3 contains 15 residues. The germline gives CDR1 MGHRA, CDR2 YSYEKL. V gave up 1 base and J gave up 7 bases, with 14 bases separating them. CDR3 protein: CASSQVGGEGQPQHF. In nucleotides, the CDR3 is TGCGCCAGCAGCCAAGTGGGGGGTGAAGGGCAGCCCCAGCATTTT.

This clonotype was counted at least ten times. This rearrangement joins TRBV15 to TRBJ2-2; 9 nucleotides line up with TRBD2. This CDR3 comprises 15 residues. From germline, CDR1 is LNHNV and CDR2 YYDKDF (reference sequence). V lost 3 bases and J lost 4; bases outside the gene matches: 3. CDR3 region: CATSSGGRVTGELFF. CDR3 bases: TGTGCCACCAGCAGTGGCGGGAGGGTCACCGGGGAGCTGTTTTTT. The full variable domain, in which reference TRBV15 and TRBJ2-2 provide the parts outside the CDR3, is DAMVIQNPRYQVTQFGKPVTLSCSQTLNHNVMYWYQQKSSQAPKLLFHYYDKDFNNEADTPDNFQSRRPNTSFCFLDIRSPGLGDTAMYLCATSSGGRVTGELFFGEGSRLTVL.

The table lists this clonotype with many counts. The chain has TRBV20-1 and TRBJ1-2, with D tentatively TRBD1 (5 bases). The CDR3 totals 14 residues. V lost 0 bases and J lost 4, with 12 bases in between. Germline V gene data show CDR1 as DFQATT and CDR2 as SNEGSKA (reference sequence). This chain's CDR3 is CSARDYGAGYGYTF. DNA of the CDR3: TGCAGTGCTAGAGATTATGGGGCTGGCTATGGCTACACCTTC.

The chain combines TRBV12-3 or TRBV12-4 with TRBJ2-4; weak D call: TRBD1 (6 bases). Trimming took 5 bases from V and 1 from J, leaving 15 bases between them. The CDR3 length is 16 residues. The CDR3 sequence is CASSPTGQRAKNIQYF. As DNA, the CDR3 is TGTGCCAGCAGTCCTACCGGACAGCGGGCCAAAAACATTCAGTACTTC.

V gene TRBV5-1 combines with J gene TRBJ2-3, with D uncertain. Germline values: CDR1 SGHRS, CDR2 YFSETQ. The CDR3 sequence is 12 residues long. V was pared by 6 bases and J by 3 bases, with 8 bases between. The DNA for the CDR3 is TGCGCCAGCATAGGGCGAACAGATACGCAGTATTTT. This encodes CASIGRTDTQYF.